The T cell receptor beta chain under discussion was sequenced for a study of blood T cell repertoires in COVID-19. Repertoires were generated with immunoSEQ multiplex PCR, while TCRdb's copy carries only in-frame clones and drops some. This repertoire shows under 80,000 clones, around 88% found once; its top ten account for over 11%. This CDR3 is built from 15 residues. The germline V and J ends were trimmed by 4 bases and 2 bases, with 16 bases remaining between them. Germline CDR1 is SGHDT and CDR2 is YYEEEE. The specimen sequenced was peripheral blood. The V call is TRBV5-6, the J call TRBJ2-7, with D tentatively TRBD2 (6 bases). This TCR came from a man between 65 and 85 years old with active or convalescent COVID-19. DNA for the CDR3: TGTGCCAGCAGCCCGGGGACTCTAGCCACCTACGAGCAGTACTTC. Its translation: CASSPGTLATYEQYF.